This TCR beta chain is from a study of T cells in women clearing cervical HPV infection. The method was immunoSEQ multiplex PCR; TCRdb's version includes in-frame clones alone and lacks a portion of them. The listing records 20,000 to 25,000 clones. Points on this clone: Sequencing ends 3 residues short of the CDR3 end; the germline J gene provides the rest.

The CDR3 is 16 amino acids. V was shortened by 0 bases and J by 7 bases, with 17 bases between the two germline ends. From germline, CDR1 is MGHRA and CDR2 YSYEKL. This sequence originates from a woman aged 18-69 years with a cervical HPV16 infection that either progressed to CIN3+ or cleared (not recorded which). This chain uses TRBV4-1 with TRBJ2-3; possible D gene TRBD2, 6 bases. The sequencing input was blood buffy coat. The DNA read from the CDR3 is TGCGCCAGCAGCCAAGAAATTGGAGGGCCCTTTCATACG. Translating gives CASSQEIGGPFHT. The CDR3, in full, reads CASSQEIGGPFHTQYF.